Sequencing of this T cell receptor beta chain was carried out in a study of T cell repertoires in cytomegalovirus infection. On the study more broadly: The study used recently identified HLA-C-restricted and well-studied HLA-B-restricted CMV epitopes.

TCRdb reanalysed the reads using MiXCR and keeps one entry per CDR3 protein. The sample has about 83,000 distinct CDR3 sequences; 20% to 30% are singletons. V lost 10 bases and J lost 0, with 19 bases in between. Germline loops: CDR1 LNHDA, CDR2 SQIVND (reference sequence). The CDR3 is 15 amino acids. There are a few counts of this clonotype. Its antigen remains unknown. Source: CD8+ T cells from cultured PBMCs, taken from culture after CMV antigen stimulation. This clonotype was sampled from a human donor in good health (CMV status not recorded). Some clones in this sample may be carry-over from other donors' samples. The chain uses TRBV19 and TRBJ2-7; tentative D call: TRBD1 (6 bases). As DNA, the CDR3 is TGTGCCACCCGCTACGGGGACACAGGCTCCTACGAGCAGTACTTC. It is translated as CATRYGDTGSYEQYF.